A single sample is the source of the 11 T cell receptor beta chains below, sequenced in a study of cytomegalovirus exposure and HLA in healthy donors. A multiplex PCR was run with 60 Vbeta primers and 13 Jbeta primers. TCRdb keeps only in-frame clones here, not all; method: immunoSEQ multiplex PCR. In the table there are 150,000 to 200,000 clones, approximately 81% of which are singletons. Sequencing was carried out using PBMCs. The origin of the receptors is a man aged 25 to 45 in good health and CMV-seropositive.

The chain is built from TRBV6-1 and TRBJ1-5; D uncertain. The CDR3 consists of 13 residues. Germline V CDR1 and CDR2: MNHNS, SASEGT. V shed 5 bases and J shed 3 bases, with 8 bases lying between them. CDR3 amino acids: CASSPLANQPQHF. The CDR3 DNA reads as TGTGCCAGCAGTCCCCTGGCCAATCAGCCCCAGCATTTT.

Only one count was recorded for this clone. The V gene is TRBV29-1, the J gene TRBJ2-1; 10 bases match TRBD2. After removal of 0 bases from V and 6 bases from J, the junction contained 5 bases not matched to a gene. From germline, CDR1 is SQVTM and CDR2 ANQGSEA. The CDR3 totals 15 residues. The CDR3 sequence is CSVEDGTSASNEQFF. The CDR3, as DNA: TGCAGCGTTGAAGATGGGACTAGCGCCTCCAATGAGCAGTTCTTC.

This rearrangement joins TRBV11-1 to TRBJ2-5, with 7 bases identical to TRBD2. With 2 bases clipped from V and 5 bases from J, the junction kept 8 bases outside the gene matches. This CDR3 comprises 15 residues. CDR1 and CDR2 from the germline V gene are SGHAT and FQDESV (reference sequence). The CDR3 DNA is TGTGCCAGCAGCTTACGGGCAAGCGGGATCGAGACCCAGTACTTC. This codes for CASSLRASGIETQYF.

The V gene is TRBV5-1, the J gene TRBJ2-7, with 7 bases identical to TRBD2. V was pared by 4 bases and J by 4 bases, with 14 bases of the junction left unmatched. The CDR3 is 16 amino acids. CDR1 and CDR2 from the germline V gene are SGHRS and YFSETQ. The CDR3: CASSPAPSGLTYEQYF. The DNA of the CDR3 is TGCGCCAGCAGCCCGGCCCCTAGCGGCCTTACTTACGAGCAGTACTTC.

The V call is TRBV19, the J call TRBJ2-1, with 7 positions matching TRBD2. Germline lookup yields CDR1 LNHDA and CDR2 SQIVND (reference sequence). This CDR3 is 14 amino acids long. Unmatched junction bases numbered 8, after V lost 5 bases and J lost 7 bases. The CDR3 nucleotides read TGTGCCAGTAGTGCGGGACTATTGAGGAATGAGCAGTTCTTC. It encodes CASSAGLLRNEQFF. The whole variable domain, remainder taken from reference TRBV19 and TRBJ2-1, is DGGITQSPKYLFRKEGQNVTLSCEQNLNHDAMYWYRQDPGQGLRLIYYSQIVNDFQKGDIAEGYSVSREKKESFPLTVTSAQKNPTAFYLCASSAGLLRNEQFFGPGTRLTVL.

J is TRBJ1-2 and V is TRBV6-5; D is undetermined. Germline V lookup: CDR1 MNHEY, CDR2 SVGAGI. The CDR3 runs to 14 residues. V gave up 5 bases and J gave up 2 bases, with 12 bases separating them. The CDR3 DNA follows: TGTGCCAGCAGTACTACGTCCAAAAACTATGGCTACACCTTC. This sequence encodes CASSTTSKNYGYTF.

This chain links TRBV29-1 with TRBJ2-3; 7 bases are shared with TRBD2. Germline V gives CDR1 SQVTM, CDR2 ANQGSEA. This CDR3 is built from 15 residues. V shed 6 bases, J shed 5 bases, and the junction held 14 bases outside the gene matches. CDR3 loop: CSVPWREWGLDTQYF. The DNA for the CDR3 is TGCAGCGTCCCTTGGCGGGAGTGGGGCCTAGATACGCAGTATTTT.

The chain has TRBV25-1 and TRBJ1-2; D is uncertain. V was trimmed by 6 bases and J by 8 bases, leaving 22 bases between them. The CDR3 contains 15 residues. Germline values: CDR1 MGHDK, CDR2 SYGVNS. The CDR3 sequence is CASSGERRYGVGYTF. The DNA for the CDR3 is TGTGCCAGCAGCGGAGAGCGCAGGTACGGGGTGGGCTACACCTTC.

This clone came up a few times. The chain uses TRBV5-1 and TRBJ2-3; 9 bases fit TRBD2. CDR1 and CDR2 from the germline V gene are SGHRS and YFSETQ. With 4 bases clipped from V and 3 bases from J, the junction kept 6 bases outside the gene matches. This CDR3 is built from 15 residues. The chain's CDR3 is CASSVGTSSTDTQYF. CDR3 DNA: TGCGCCAGCAGCGTTGGGACTAGCTCAACAGATACGCAGTATTTT.

The chain carries TRBV4-2 and TRBJ1-1; 9 bases align to TRBD1. The CDR3 loop spans 18 amino acids. The germline V gene has CDR1 LGHNA and CDR2 YNFKEQ. V lost 2 bases to trimming and J lost 0 bases; unmatched junction nucleotides: 10. The CDR3 spells CASSQPPGQGIMNTEAFF. The CDR3 DNA reads as TGTGCCAGCAGCCAACCCCCCGGACAGGGGATCATGAACACTGAAGCTTTCTTT.

The chain couples TRBV7-9 to TRBJ1-5; TRBD1 agrees at 9 bases. The J segment lost 7 bases and the V segment lost 4 bases, leaving 5 bases of the junction unmatched. The CDR3 sequence is 14 residues long. CDR1 and CDR2 (germline): SEHNR, FQNEAQ (reference sequence). The CDR3 nucleotides are TGTGCCAGCAGCTCTGGAGGGACAGGGCAGCCCCAGCATTTT. Protein sequence: CASSSGGTGQPQHF.